This T cell receptor (beta chain) was sequenced in a study of post-analysis software for immune sequencing data. Background on the study: Several disease courses (relapsing-remitting, secondary progressive and progressive-relapsing) of multiple sclerosis were included.

General study findings and limits: Compared with controls, patients had more of roughly five TRBV segments, including TRBV5-6, TRBV5-1 and TRBV20-1.

Tagging with unique molecular identifiers was a feature of the TCR beta cDNA libraries. From about 0.98 to 11 million T cells, roughly 540,000 cDNA molecules were obtained. TCRdb called the PCR reads again in MiXCR, with one record for every CDR3 protein. The data show 750,000 to 950,000 distinct CDR3 sequences, with 35% to 55% seen just once and approximately 5% held by the top ten. CDR1 is SQVTM, CDR2 ANQGSEA, per germline. V was pared by 7 bases and J by 4 bases, with 23 bases between. The CDR3 spans 16 residues. Comments on this clonotype: What it binds is unknown.

This rearrangement joins TRBV29-1 to TRBJ2-1; D possibly corresponds to TRBD1 (6 bases). This receptor was taken from a girl aged 10 to 17 with multiple sclerosis. The specimen was blood. CDR3 residues: CSEQNLGTQGYNEQFF. CDR3 bases: TGCAGCGAACAAAATTTGGGTACGCAGGGGTACAATGAGCAGTTCTTC.